Following are 20 T cell receptor beta chains from one sample sequenced in a study of T cell responses to AZD1222 COVID-19 vaccine. Method: immunoSEQ multiplex PCR; TCRdb's copy keeps in-frame clones and lacks some. Here the sample spans fewer than 150,000 clones, around nine tenths being singletons. Here the sequenced sample was peripheral blood, taken on day 0 of AZD1222 vaccination. These receptors all stem from an adult in good health.

The chain carries TRBV23-1 and TRBJ2-7; D ambiguous. TRBV23-1 is labeled an ORF, and its function is uncertain. The V end was cut by 9 bases, the J end by 9 bases, with 6 bases between. The CDR3 length is 8 residues. The CDR3 DNA reads TGCGCCAGATCGAGGCAGTACTTC. Protein: CARSRQYF.

This rearrangement joins TRBV7-3 to TRBJ1-4; D gene unclear. The germline CDR1 and CDR2 sequences are SGHTA and FQGTGA. Trimming took off 3 bases at V and 12 bases at J, with 14 bases between the two ends. CDR3 length: 13 residues. The CDR3 loop reads CASSLGVDDELFF. The CDR3 DNA reads TGTGCCAGCAGCTTGGGTGTTGATGATGAACTGTTTTTT.

A single count supports this clone. The chain joins TRBV19 to TRBJ1-5, with a possible D match to TRBD1 (6 bases). Deletions cut 5 bases from V and 6 bases from J, with 11 bases between. CDR1 is LNHDA, CDR2 SQIVND, per germline (reference sequence). The CDR3 covers 13 residues. CDR3 region: CASSLQGSQPQHF. CDR3 coding DNA: TGTGCCAGTAGTTTACAGGGAAGTCAGCCCCAGCATTTT. Full variable domain (outside the CDR3, taken from reference TRBV19 and TRBJ1-5): DGGITQSPKYLFRKEGQNVTLSCEQNLNHDAMYWYRQDPGQGLRLIYYSQIVNDFQKGDIAEGYSVSREKKESFPLTVTSAQKNPTAFYLCASSLQGSQPQHFGDGTRLSIL.

The gene calls are TRBV7-9 and TRBJ1-1, with D uncertain. V was clipped by 3 bases and J by 8 bases, with 13 bases between them. Germline assignment: CDR1 SEHNR and CDR2 FQNEAQ (reference sequence). The CDR3 loop spans 13 amino acids. CDR3 residues: CASSFRIGYEAFF. The CDR3 DNA reads as TGTGCCAGCAGCTTCCGGATCGGGTACGAAGCTTTCTTT.

J is TRBJ2-3 and V is TRBV5-1; D call uncertain. CDR3 size: 13 residues. Per germline, CDR1 SGHRS and CDR2 YFSETQ. With 5 bases removed from V and 0 bases from J, the gap between germline ends came to 7 bases. In DNA, the CDR3 is TGCGCCAGCAGTTACGCAAGCACAGATACGCAGTATTTT. Its protein is CASSYASTDTQYF.

The rearrangement uses TRBV5-8 and TRBJ2-1; 8 nucleotides line up with TRBD2. Losses at the gene ends were 4 bases for V and 4 bases for J; bases not matched to a gene: 10. The germline gives CDR1 SGHTS, CDR2 YDEGEE. The CDR3 consists of 16 residues. CDR3 DNA: TGTGCCAGCAGCCAGCTTACTAGCGGACTATACAATGAGCAGTTCTTC. It codes for CASSQLTSGLYNEQFF.

The genes are TRBV18 and TRBJ2-5; 8 bases are a match to TRBD2. The trim removed 4 bases at V and 4 bases at J, leaving 5 bases unmatched. Germline-derived CDR1 and CDR2 are KGHSH and LQKENI. The CDR3 length is 14 residues. This CDR3 is CASSRSGSAETQYF. Here the CDR3 DNA reads TGTGCCAGCTCACGAAGCGGGAGTGCAGAGACCCAGTACTTC.

The DNA for the CDR3 is TGTGCCAGCCACCACTTGACAGAAAAAGCTTTCTTT. Amino acid sequence: CASHHLTEKAFF. V gene TRBV6-5 combines with J gene TRBJ1-1, with D tentatively TRBD1 (5 bases). CDR1 MNHEY and CDR2 SVGAGI come from the germline V gene. This CDR3 is built from 12 residues. Trimming stripped 8 bases from V and 9 bases from J, with 16 bases between.

The chain uses TRBV5-8 and TRBJ2-3; D remains ambiguous. There are 13 residues in the CDR3. V was clipped by 2 bases and J by 4 bases, with 8 bases between them. CDR1 is SGHTS, CDR2 YDEGEE, per germline. The CDR3 sequence: CASSFGSPDTQYF. CDR3 DNA sequence: TGTGCCAGCAGCTTCGGCTCCCCAGATACGCAGTATTTT.

This rearrangement joins TRBV30 to TRBJ2-2; TRBD1 matches at 7 bases. Per the germline V gene, CDR1 is GTSNPN and CDR2 is SVGIG (reference sequence). The J segment lost 1 base and the V segment lost 3 bases, leaving 8 bases of the junction unmatched. The CDR3 runs to 16 residues. The CDR3 sequence: CAWRKTGFENTGELFF. Here the CDR3 DNA reads TGTGCCTGGAGAAAGACAGGGTTTGAGAACACCGGGGAGCTGTTTTTT.

The chain couples TRBV9 to TRBJ1-2, with D unclear. CDR3 length: 13 amino acids. V lost 4 bases, J lost 8 bases, and 15 bases lay in between. Germline V CDR1 and CDR2: SGDLS, YYNGEE. CDR3 amino acids: CASSFPGVWGYTF. The CDR3 nucleotides read TGTGCCAGCAGCTTCCCCGGGGTCTGGGGCTACACCTTC.

The rearrangement links TRBV18 to TRBJ2-7, with 7 bases aligning to TRBD1. Germline V lookup: CDR1 KGHSH, CDR2 LQKENI. This CDR3 region has 14 residues. Trimming cost V 2 bases and J 3 bases; bases outside gene matches: 4. CDR3 DNA: TGTGCCAGCTCACCATCGACAGGGTACTACGAGCAGTACTTC. It codes for CASSPSTGYYEQYF.

This rearrangement joins TRBV19 to TRBJ1-2, with a weak D call TRBD1 (6 bases). This CDR3 spans 15 amino acids. The germline V gene encodes CDR1 LNHDA and CDR2 SQIVND (reference sequence). V lost 3 bases, J lost 7 bases, and 18 bases lay in between. In nucleotides, the CDR3 is TGTGCCAGTAGTATGTATCACAGGGAGAGCGCTGGCTACACCTTC. Its translation: CASSMYHRESAGYTF. Looking up the rest from reference TRBV19 and TRBJ1-2 gives the full variable domain: DGGITQSPKYLFRKEGQNVTLSCEQNLNHDAMYWYRQDPGQGLRLIYYSQIVNDFQKGDIAEGYSVSREKKESFPLTVTSAQKNPTAFYLCASSMYHRESAGYTFGSGTRLTVV.

This chain connects TRBV11-2 to TRBJ1-4, with TRBD1 identical over 7 bases. CDR3 size: 14 residues. With 1 base clipped from V and 6 bases from J, the junction kept 2 bases outside the gene matches. Germline V gene sequence: CDR1 SGHAT, CDR2 FQNNGV. CDR3 protein: CASSLGQGDEKLFF. The CDR3 DNA follows: TGTGCCAGCAGCTTAGGCCAGGGGGATGAAAAACTGTTTTTT.

The chain combines TRBV14 with TRBJ2-1; D is unresolved. Germline CDR1 reads SGHDN; CDR2 reads FVKESK. The CDR3 contains 13 residues. Trimming shortened V by 4 bases and J by 4 bases, and 8 bases separated the two germline ends. The DNA for the CDR3 is TGTGCCAGCAGCCTTACAGATTACAATGAGCAGTTCTTC. This translates into CASSLTDYNEQFF.

This chain uses TRBV6-1 with TRBJ1-4; D is undetermined. V lost 6 bases and J 0 bases, leaving 5 bases between the germline ends. CDR1 and CDR2 from the germline V gene are MNHNS and SASEGT. This CDR3 is 13 amino acids long. CDR3 loop: CASSRPTNEKLFF. The CDR3 DNA is TGTGCCAGCAGCCGCCCAACTAATGAAAAACTGTTTTTT.

V gene TRBV24-1 combines with J gene TRBJ2-3; 9 bases are shared with TRBD2. CDR3 length equals 16 residues. The junction had 4 bases not matched to a gene; V was cut back by 4 bases and J by 0 bases. Germline V gives CDR1 KGHDR, CDR2 SFDVKD. In DNA, the CDR3 is TGTGCCACCAGTGACCAAACTAGCGGGAGCACAGATACGCAGTATTTT. It translates to CATSDQTSGSTDTQYF.

This clone has just one count. CDR3 loop: CATLGTTNQPQHF. Here the CDR3 DNA reads TGTGCCACCCTCGGGACAACTAATCAGCCCCAGCATTTT. The chain uses TRBV28 and TRBJ1-5, with D perhaps TRBD1 (6 bases). There are 13 residues in the CDR3. Trimming cost V 10 bases and J 4 bases, with 14 bases left between them. Germline CDR1 MDHEN, CDR2 SYDVKM.

The chain employs TRBV6-2 or TRBV6-3 and TRBJ1-2; the match to TRBD1 covers 7 bases. Per germline, CDR1 MNHEY and CDR2 SVGEGT. The CDR3 spans 15 residues. J gave up 5 bases and V 3 bases, and 9 bases lay outside the gene matches. DNA for the CDR3: TGTGCCAGCAGTTATACGGACAGGATCCCTTATGGCTACACCTTC. Its protein is CASSYTDRIPYGYTF.

This rearrangement joins TRBV28 to TRBJ2-7; D possibly matches TRBD1 or TRBD2 (6 bases each). The CDR3 covers 15 residues. V lost 3 bases and J lost 6, with 18 bases in between. Per the germline V gene, CDR1 is MDHEN and CDR2 is SYDVKM. The CDR3 loop is CASSLPWGARFEQYF. In DNA, the CDR3 is TGTGCCAGCAGTTTGCCATGGGGGGCCCGATTCGAGCAGTACTTC.